This T cell receptor beta chain was recovered during a study of cytomegalovirus exposure and HLA in healthy donors. General study points: In a later analysis, the majority of CMV-associated beta chains seemingly showed HLA restriction.

The CDR3 is made up of 16 amino acids. Per germline, CDR1 SEHNR and CDR2 FQNEAQ (reference sequence). As regards this clone: Its antigen is currently unknown. A junction boundary mismatches the germline segment, possibly from a read error.

The donors (healthy individuals) were bone marrow donors. The PCR employed 60 Vbeta primers together with 13 Jbeta primers. Clones were sequenced by immunoSEQ multiplex PCR, and TCRdb holds only the in-frame ones, with some missing. The table has about 68,000 clones, 75% to 85% seen once. Sequencing was done on a sample of PBMCs. The TCR comes from a human donor in good health. The J gene is TRBJ2-3, the V gene TRBV7-9, with 8 bases aligning to TRBD1. The CDR3, as DNA: TGTTCCAGCAGCTTATCATCCGGCAGGGGGCTAGATACGCAGTATTTT. The encoded protein is CSSSLSSGRGLDTQYF.